This TCR beta chain was obtained from a study of human T cells and chemical hapten exposure. Study-wide context: A mostly female patient group had alopecia areata, totalis or universalis.

Time point: patch test 1, 2 weeks after DPC sensitization. Treatment indicated: therapeutic diphenylcyclopropenone sensitization with weekly scalp DPC. Patients had alopecia, were aged 18 to 70, and were not pregnant. TCRdb called the RACE reads again in MiXCR, with one record for every CDR3 protein. Found here are around 300,000 distinct CDR3 sequences, roughly 6.9% of them singletons; the top ten hold about 8%. General study findings and limits: As the donors had alopecia, their immune response may differ from healthy people's.

There are many counts of this clonotype. Its target is not known. A much larger clone sits a single nucleotide away, making a read error possible. Germline V gene sequence: CDR1 SGHTA, CDR2 FQGNSA. The V end lost 3 bases, the J end lost 1 base, and 5 bases lay between the germline ends. This CDR3 is built from 13 residues. The specimen was whole blood, collected in connection with sensitization to the hapten diphenylcyclopropenone (DPC). V gene TRBV7-2 combines with J gene TRBJ2-3; D is unresolved. The TCR was taken from a woman between 18 and 29 years old with alopecia areata. Some clones in this sample may be carry-over from other donors' samples. CDR3 sequence (DNA): TGTGCCAGCAGCTTCCGGGGCACAGATACGCAGTATTTT. Amino acids: CASSFRGTDTQYF.